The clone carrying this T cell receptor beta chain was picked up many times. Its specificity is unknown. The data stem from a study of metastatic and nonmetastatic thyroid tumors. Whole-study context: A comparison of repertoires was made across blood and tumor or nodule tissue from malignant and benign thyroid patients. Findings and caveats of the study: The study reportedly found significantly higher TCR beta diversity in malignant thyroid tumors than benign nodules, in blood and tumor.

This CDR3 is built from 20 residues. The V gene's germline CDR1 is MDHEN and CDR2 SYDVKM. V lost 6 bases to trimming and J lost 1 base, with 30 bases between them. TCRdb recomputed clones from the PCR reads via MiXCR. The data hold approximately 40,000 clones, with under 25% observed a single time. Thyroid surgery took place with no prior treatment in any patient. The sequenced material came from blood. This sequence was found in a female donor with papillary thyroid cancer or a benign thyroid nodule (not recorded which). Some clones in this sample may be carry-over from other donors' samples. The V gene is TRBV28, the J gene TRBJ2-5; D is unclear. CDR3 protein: CASSCILTCDPSISQETQYF. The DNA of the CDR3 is TGTGCCAGCAGCTGCATTCTGACATGCGACCCCTCGATTTCCCAAGAGACCCAGTACTTC.